The 8 T cell receptor beta chains below all came from one sample that was sequenced in a study of T cell responses to AZD1222 COVID-19 vaccine. The assay was immunoSEQ multiplex PCR, and TCRdb's table has in-frame clones only and misses some. The data hold more than 55,000 clones, with 89% observed a single time. This specimen consisted of peripheral blood, obtained 28 days after the second AZD1222 dose. These TCRs come from an adult who received the AZD1222 COVID-19 vaccine.

The chain employs TRBV7-2 and TRBJ2-2, with D maybe TRBD1 (6 bases). Trimming took 5 bases from V and 5 from J, leaving 15 bases between them. The CDR3 is 15 amino acids. Looked up from germline, CDR1 is SGHTA and CDR2 is FQGNSA. The CDR3, as DNA: TGTGCCAGCAGCCCCAGGGGTCCGGGGACCGGGGAGCTGTTTTTT. Its translation is CASSPRGPGTGELFF.

CDR3 coding DNA: TGTGCCAGCAGTCCGACAGGGCGGCTAACTGAAGCTTTCTTT. It encodes CASSPTGRLTEAFF. The chain employs TRBV28 and TRBJ1-1; TRBD1 agrees at 7 bases. The junction had 8 bases not matched to a gene; V was cut back by 5 bases and J by 5 bases. This CDR3 comprises 14 residues. Germline loops: CDR1 MDHEN, CDR2 SYDVKM.

The chain joins TRBV25-1 to TRBJ1-1; D not certain. Trimming stripped 3 bases from V and 5 bases from J, with 7 bases between. Germline V CDR1 and CDR2: MGHDK, SYGVNS. This CDR3 has 12 amino acids. Here the CDR3 reads CASSEAGTEAFF. CDR3 nucleotide sequence: TGTGCCAGCAGTGAGGCTGGGACTGAAGCTTTCTTT. The whole variable domain, remainder taken from reference TRBV25-1 and TRBJ1-1, is EADIYQTPRYLVIGTGKKITLECSQTMGHDKMYWYQQDPGMELHLIHYSYGVNSTEKGDLSSESTVSRIRTEHFPLTLESARPSHTSQYLCASSEAGTEAFFGQGTRLTVV.

This chain uses TRBV6-5 with TRBJ1-2; D unclear. Trimming pared 6 bases from V and 4 bases from J, leaving 15 bases between. Per the germline V gene, CDR1 is MNHEY and CDR2 is SVGAGI. The CDR3 extends over 14 amino acids. CDR3 DNA sequence: TGTGCCAGCAGGACGTTTGGACTGATCTATGGCTACACCTTC. Translating it yields CASRTFGLIYGYTF.

The J gene is TRBJ2-3, the V gene TRBV7-9, with TRBD1 as a possible D gene (6 bases). The germline V gene encodes CDR1 SEHNR and CDR2 FQNEAQ (reference sequence). The CDR3 has 13 amino acids. V lost 8 bases and J 5 bases, leaving 14 bases between the germline ends. CDR3 residues: CASDVQGIDTQYF. The CDR3 DNA sequence: TGTGCCAGCGACGTACAGGGAATAGATACGCAGTATTTT.

This chain connects TRBV5-1 to TRBJ2-5; a possible D gene is TRBD1 (6 bases). CDR1 is SGHRS and CDR2 is YFSETQ in the germline V gene. This CDR3 has 17 residues. V dropped 4 bases and J dropped 2 bases, with 21 bases sitting between them. CDR3 nucleotide sequence: TGCGCCAGCAGCCAAGGGGCAGGGGCCAACACGCAAGAGACCCAGTACTTC. Its protein product is CASSQGAGANTQETQYF.

In its sample, this clone was seen once. The V gene is TRBV5-4, the J gene TRBJ1-1; no reliable D call. In germline, CDR1 is SGHNT, CDR2 YYREEE (reference sequence). Trimming stripped 4 bases from V and 2 bases from J, with 12 bases between. This CDR3 spans 14 amino acids. CDR3 coding DNA: TGTGCCAGCAGCCCCCTTCGGGTCAACACTGAAGCTTTCTTT. Amino acids: CASSPLRVNTEAFF.

This clone was detected once. The J gene is TRBJ2-1, the V gene TRBV7-3; TRBD2 might be the D (5 bases). Germline V gene sequence: CDR1 SGHTA, CDR2 FQGTGA. V dropped 1 base and J dropped 8 bases, with 18 bases sitting between them. The CDR3 totals 16 residues. Here the CDR3 DNA reads TGTGCCAGCAGCTTAATTAGTCTAGCTGGTAAACATGAGCAGTTCTTC. It specifies CASSLISLAGKHEQFF.